This T cell receptor (beta chain) is drawn from a study of T cell responses to AZD1222 COVID-19 vaccine. Study observations and caveats: Only five or six AZD1222 recipients were seropositive at baseline. Unmutated variant regions are reportedly the target of nearly half of TCRs that are spike-specific.

To note about this clone: Its antigen is undetermined.

Produced via immunoSEQ multiplex PCR; TCRdb's table is partial and in-frame only. Here the sample spans about 59,000 clones, about 91% being singletons. The CDR3 length is 15 residues. CDR1 is SGHAT and CDR2 is FQNNGV in the germline V gene. V was pared by 1 base and J by 6 bases, with 14 bases between. The analysis combined second doses at about 4 or about 12 weeks. The chain employs TRBV11-2 and TRBJ2-3; D unclear. This specimen was peripheral blood, taken 28 days after the second AZD1222 dose. This clonotype was obtained from an adult who received the AZD1222 COVID-19 vaccine. The CDR3 here is CASSLVPGAWDTQYF. The CDR3 DNA sequence: TGTGCCAGCAGCTTAGTTCCGGGCGCGTGGGATACGCAGTATTTT.